Following are 10 T cell receptor beta chains from one sample sequenced in a study of PD-L1 blockade in urothelial cancer. Assay: immunoSEQ multiplex PCR; the TCRdb copy retains only in-frame clones and omits some. The table has some 50,000 clones, over 75% seen once. As for time point: peripheral blood 6 weeks after treatment start. The sequencing here drew on PBMCs, taken around atezolizumab (anti-PD-L1) treatment. The receptor set was obtained from a man aged 50 to 59 with urothelial cancer.

This chain links TRBV6-5 with TRBJ2-1; no reliable D call. CDR3 length: 16 residues. The ends were cut back, 0 bases at V and 2 bases at J, with 11 bases in the middle. CDR1 MNHEY and CDR2 SVGAGI come from the germline V gene. The CDR3 spells CASSYSYLGPYNEQFF. CDR3 DNA sequence: TGTGCCAGCAGTTACTCGTATTTGGGCCCCTACAATGAGCAGTTCTTC.

The chain uses TRBV5-4 and TRBJ1-1, with D hard to call. Trimming removed 4 bases at V and 4 bases at J, with 8 bases between. Germline loops: CDR1 SGHNT, CDR2 YYREEE (reference sequence). The CDR3 contains 12 residues. CDR3 in DNA: TGTGCCAGCAGCCTTCGGGGCACTGAAGCTTTCTTT. Its protein product is CASSLRGTEAFF. The full variable domain, its missing parts supplied by reference TRBV5-4 and TRBJ1-1, is ETGVTQSPTHLIKTRGQQVTLRCSSQSGHNTVSWYQQALGQGPQFIFQYYREEENGRGNFPPRFSGLQFPNYSSELNVNALELDDSALYLCASSLRGTEAFFGQGTRLTVV.

The rearrangement joins TRBV6-6 to TRBJ1-4; tentatively, D is TRBD1 (5 bases). V lost 1 base and J 3 bases, leaving 9 bases between the germline ends. Germline V gene data show CDR1 as MNHNY and CDR2 as SVGAGI (reference sequence). This CDR3 has 15 residues. The chain's CDR3 is CASSYLRGANEKLFF. DNA of the CDR3: TGTGCCAGCAGTTACTTGCGGGGGGCTAATGAAAAACTGTTTTTT.

V usage is TRBV4-1 and J usage is TRBJ2-3; the D is unclear. Germline CDR1 reads MGHRA; CDR2 reads YSYEKL. V was cut by 1 base and J by 2 bases, with 7 bases left in between. The CDR3 runs 14 residues. The CDR3 coding sequence is TGCGCCAGCAGCCAAGGCTCCTACACAGATACGCAGTATTTT. It translates to CASSQGSYTDTQYF.

The chain couples TRBV9 to TRBJ2-3; TRBD1 matches 7 bases. Germline loops: CDR1 SGDLS, CDR2 YYNGEE. Unmatched junction bases numbered 2, after V lost 0 bases and J lost 1 base. The CDR3 loop spans 15 amino acids. The CDR3 spells CASSVEGAGTDTQYF. The CDR3 DNA follows: TGTGCCAGCAGCGTAGAGGGGGCGGGCACAGATACGCAGTATTTT. The whole variable domain, remainder taken from reference TRBV9 and TRBJ2-3, is DSGVTQTPKHLITATGQRVTLRCSPRSGDLSVYWYQQSLDQGLQFLIQYYNGEERAKGNILERFSAQQFPDLHSELNLSSLELGDSALYFCASSVEGAGTDTQYFGPGTRLTVL.

The V gene is TRBV27, the J gene TRBJ2-7; D ambiguous. CDR1 MNHEY and CDR2 SMNVEV come from the germline V gene (reference sequence). The CDR3 has 13 residues. The V gene lost 3 bases and the J gene lost 2 bases, with 8 bases spanning the gap. The CDR3 reads CASSLFGPYEQYF. In nucleotides, the CDR3 is TGTGCCAGCAGTTTGTTCGGTCCCTACGAGCAGTACTTC.

This sequence joins TRBV5-5 and TRBJ2-1; the D gene is possibly TRBD2 (5 bases). CDR3 length: 13 amino acids. V lost 4 bases, J lost 4 bases, and 9 bases lay in between. Germline assignment: CDR1 SGHKS and CDR2 YYEKEE (reference sequence). CDR3 in DNA: TGTGCCAGCAGCGGGTGGGAGTACAATGAGCAGTTCTTC. Translated: CASSGWEYNEQFF.

In this sample, this clone turned up a few times. The chain uses TRBV6-5 and TRBJ2-3; D may be TRBD2 (5 bases). V dropped 5 bases and J dropped 8 bases, with 8 bases sitting between them. This CDR3 comprises 11 residues. The V gene's germline CDR1 is MNHEY and CDR2 SVGAGI. CDR3: CASSPRGTQYF. In nucleotides, the CDR3 is TGTGCCAGCAGTCCTCGGGGTACGCAGTATTTT.

The chain couples TRBV10-3 to TRBJ2-7; 7 bases align to TRBD1. The germline gives CDR1 ENHRY, CDR2 SYGVKD. CDR3 length equals 13 residues. With 6 bases clipped from V and 4 bases from J, the junction kept 6 bases outside the gene matches. CDR3 in amino acids: CAISRTGAYEQYF. The CDR3 coding sequence is TGTGCCATCAGCCGGACAGGAGCGTACGAGCAGTACTTC.

This clone was seen once. CDR3 region: CASSQRQGRTEQYF. The CDR3 DNA is TGTGCCAGCAGTCAACGACAGGGGCGGACCGAGCAGTACTTC. This chain joins TRBV6-5 and TRBJ2-7; 8 bases map to TRBD1. V lost 5 bases to trimming and J lost 6 bases; unmatched junction nucleotides: 9. The V gene's germline CDR1 is MNHEY and CDR2 SVGAGI. This CDR3 spans 14 amino acids.